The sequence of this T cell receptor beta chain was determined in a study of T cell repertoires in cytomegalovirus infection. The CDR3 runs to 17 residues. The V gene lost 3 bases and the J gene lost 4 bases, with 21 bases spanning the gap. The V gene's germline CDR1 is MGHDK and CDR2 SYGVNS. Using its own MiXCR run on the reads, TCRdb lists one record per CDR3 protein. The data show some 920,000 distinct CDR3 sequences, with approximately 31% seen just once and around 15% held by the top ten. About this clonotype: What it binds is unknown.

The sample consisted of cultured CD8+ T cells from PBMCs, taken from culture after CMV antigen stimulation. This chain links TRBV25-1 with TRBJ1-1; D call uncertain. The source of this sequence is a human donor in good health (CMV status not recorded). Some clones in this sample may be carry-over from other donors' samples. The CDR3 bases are TGTGCCAGCAGTGAGTCCAGCGTTACCGATTGGGGCACTGAAGCTTTCTTT. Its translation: CASSESSVTDWGTEAFF.